Presented here are 31 T cell receptor beta chains from one specimen sequenced in a study of cytomegalovirus exposure and HLA in healthy donors (dated by TCRdb to 2017 to 2019). Receptor amplification or capture employed the immunoSEQ multiplex PCR assay. The multiplex PCR relied on a mix of 60 forward primers for TCR Vbeta segments and 13 reverse primers for TCR Jbeta segments. Sourced from immuneACCESS, this table was stored by TCRdb with only in-frame sequences that have V and J called. A share of the clones is absent; for the studies checked, an unresolved V gene accounts for under half, and the remainder has no known explanation. Across this sample there are about 110,000 clones, with less than 85% seen only once. The ten largest clones represent roughly 2% of the sample. Sequenced input: PBMCs. Receptor source: a young man in good health and CMV-seronegative.

The rearrangement links TRBV7-9 to TRBJ1-1, with 7 bases lining up with TRBD1. CDR1 is SEHNR, CDR2 FQNEAQ, per germline (reference sequence). The length of the CDR3 is 13 residues. V lost 8 bases to trimming and J lost 1 base; unmatched junction nucleotides: 4. CDR3 amino acids: CASLGQPNTEAFF. CDR3 in DNA: TGTGCCAGCTTGGGACAGCCGAACACTGAAGCTTTCTTT. The variable domain in full, with the rest retrieved from reference TRBV7-9 and TRBJ1-1, is DTGVSQNPRHKITKRGQNVTFRCDPISEHNRLYWYRQTLGQGPEFLTYFQNEAQLEKSRLLSDRFSAERPKGSFSTLEIQRTEQGDSAMYLCASLGQPNTEAFFGQGTRLTVV.

The genes are TRBV5-6 and TRBJ2-5, with a weak D call TRBD2 (6 bases). With the DNA end fitting TRBJ2-7 better, the J assignment may be wrong. CDR1 is SGHDT, CDR2 YYEEEE, per germline. The CDR3 sequence is 14 residues long. CDR3 sequence reads: CASSSGSSSYEQYF. CDR3 coding DNA: TGTGCCAGCAGCTCCGGGAGCAGCTCCTACGAGCAGTACTTC.

This clone showed up just once. This chain connects TRBV5-4 to TRBJ2-3; 9 bases map to TRBD2. J lost 2 bases, V lost 6 bases, and 10 bases had no gene match. The CDR3 covers 16 residues. The germline CDR1 and CDR2 sequences are SGHNT and YYREEE (reference sequence). The CDR3 reads CASKFSGGRITDTQYF. The CDR3 region has the DNA TGTGCCAGCAAATTTAGCGGGGGCCGAATCACAGATACGCAGTATTTT.

This chain joins TRBV6-1 and TRBJ2-7; tentatively, D is TRBD1 (5 bases). Trimming shortened V by 6 bases and J by 7 bases, and 10 bases separated the two germline ends. Germline CDR1 and CDR2: MNHNS and SASEGT. The CDR3 runs 11 residues. CDR3 coding DNA: TGTGCCAGCAGACAGGTAGTAGAGCAGTACTTC. This encodes CASRQVVEQYF.

The gene calls are TRBV21-1 and TRBJ2-1; the table's D call TRBD2 went unverified against the DNA. TRBV21-1 has pseudogene status. This CDR3 is 19 amino acids long. CDR3 region: CASSNRGDSGTLWFNEQFF. The CDR3 coding sequence is TGTGCCAGCAGCAATCGGGGGGATTCCGGGACACTGTGGTTCAATGAGCAGTTCTTC.

This clone was picked up one time. The chain is built from TRBV11-2 and TRBJ2-1; TRBD2 might be the D (5 bases). Germline lookup yields CDR1 SGHAT and CDR2 FQNNGV. The V gene lost 5 bases and the J gene lost 7 bases, with 15 bases spanning the gap. This CDR3 spans 14 amino acids. The CDR3 spells CASSPEGYGNEQFF. CDR3 nucleotide sequence: TGTGCCAGCAGCCCAGAGGGATACGGAAATGAGCAGTTCTTC.

The chain uses TRBV29-1 and TRBJ2-5; the match to TRBD2 covers 7 bases. Germline-derived CDR1 and CDR2 are SQVTM and ANQGSEA. This CDR3 is 13 amino acids long. With 5 bases clipped from V and 4 bases from J, the junction kept 7 bases outside the gene matches. This CDR3 is CSVRQGGTETQYF. The CDR3 DNA reads TGCAGCGTTAGGCAGGGAGGGACAGAGACCCAGTACTTC. The whole variable domain, remainder taken from reference TRBV29-1 and TRBJ2-5, is SAVISQKPSRDICQRGTSLTIQCQVDSQVTMMFWYRQQPGQSLTLIATANQGSEATYESGFVIDKFPISRPNLTFSTLTVSNMSPEDSSIYLCSVRQGGTETQYFGPGTRLLVL.

In this sample, this clone turned up a few times. The rearrangement links TRBV6-6 to TRBJ1-1; TRBD1 might be the D (5 bases). The germline V and J ends were trimmed by 4 bases and 7 bases, with 19 bases remaining between them. Germline lookup yields CDR1 MNHNY and CDR2 SVGAGI (reference sequence). The CDR3 has 15 amino acids. CDR3 sequence (DNA): TGTGCCAGCAGTTCCCGGGGGAGGAGGGGTGGTGAAGCTTTCTTT. It translates to CASSSRGRRGGEAFF.

This rearrangement joins TRBV5-4 to TRBJ1-2, with D maybe TRBD1 (5 bases). The CDR3 extends over 17 amino acids. Germline lookup yields CDR1 SGHNT and CDR2 YYREEE (reference sequence). Trimming shortened V by 1 base and J by 2 bases, and 18 bases separated the two germline ends. The CDR3: CASSLIGRQGENYGYTF. DNA for the CDR3: TGTGCCAGCAGCTTGATTGGTCGGCAGGGCGAGAACTATGGCTACACCTTC.

The chain has TRBV6-1 and TRBJ2-1; the match to TRBD1 covers 12 bases. Looked up from germline, CDR1 is MNHNS and CDR2 is SASEGT. This CDR3 comprises 14 residues. V dropped 8 bases and J dropped 7; count of bases not matched to a gene: 6. The CDR3 loop is CASQRDRGRNEQFF. Written as DNA, the CDR3 is TGTGCCAGCCAGAGGGACAGGGGGCGGAATGAGCAGTTCTTC.

This clone showed up just a few times. The genes are TRBV9 and TRBJ1-1; no firm D call. Trimming shortened V by 0 bases and J by 4 bases, and 7 bases separated the two germline ends. The CDR3 has 13 residues. Germline lookup yields CDR1 SGDLS and CDR2 YYNGEE. The CDR3 coding sequence is TGTGCCAGCAGCGTAGGGCGGGCCACTGAAGCTTTCTTT. This codes for CASSVGRATEAFF.

The chain is built from TRBV11-2 and TRBJ1-2; D might be TRBD1 (5 bases). Looked up from germline, CDR1 is SGHAT and CDR2 is FQNNGV. V lost 6 bases and J 3 bases, leaving 20 bases between the germline ends. This CDR3 comprises 16 residues. Here the CDR3 reads CASSPLRAGGDYGYTF. For the CDR3, the DNA is TGTGCCAGCAGTCCACTTCGGGCAGGAGGGGACTATGGCTACACCTTC.

The chain employs TRBV7-9 and TRBJ1-3; D ambiguous. With 5 bases removed from V and 4 bases from J, the gap between germline ends came to 15 bases. In germline, CDR1 is SEHNR, CDR2 FQNEAQ (reference sequence). CDR3 length equals 15 residues. CDR3 nucleotide sequence: TGTGCCAGCAGCCGAGGAGGTGGGTCCGGAAACACCATATATTTT. Protein sequence: CASSRGGGSGNTIYF.

The chain has TRBV5-8 and TRBJ2-2; 9 bases fit TRBD1. The germline CDR1 and CDR2 sequences are SGHTS and YDEGEE. The CDR3 is 14 amino acids. Trimming cost V 7 bases and J 5 bases; bases outside gene matches: 6. The CDR3 loop reads CASRTGVWTGELFF. The CDR3 DNA reads as TGTGCCAGCCGGACAGGGGTTTGGACCGGGGAGCTGTTTTTT.

J is TRBJ1-1 and V is TRBV9; 8 bases fit TRBD1. CDR1 SGDLS and CDR2 YYNGEE come from the germline V gene. V shed 0 bases and J 4 bases; nucleotides not matched to a gene: 8. The length of the CDR3 is 16 residues. In nucleotides, the CDR3 is TGTGCCAGCAGCGTAGGACCGACAGGGGTGGGCACTGAAGCTTTCTTT. Protein sequence: CASSVGPTGVGTEAFF. Filled out from reference TRBV9 and TRBJ1-1, the complete variable domain reads DSGVTQTPKHLITATGQRVTLRCSPRSGDLSVYWYQQSLDQGLQFLIQYYNGEERAKGNILERFSAQQFPDLHSELNLSSLELGDSALYFCASSVGPTGVGTEAFFGQGTRLTVV.

The chain combines TRBV28 with TRBJ1-6; D gene unclear. V lost 4 bases and J 0 bases, leaving 10 bases between the germline ends. Germline loops: CDR1 MDHEN, CDR2 SYDVKM. The CDR3 covers 16 residues. The CDR3, as DNA: TGTGCCAGCAGTTATAGTTCAAGCTCCTATAATTCACCCCTCCACTTT. Translation: CASSYSSSSYNSPLHF.

This chain joins TRBV19 and TRBJ2-2; 14 bases agree with TRBD2. The V segment lost 8 bases and the J segment 6 bases; nucleotides outside the gene matches: 2. Germline loops: CDR1 LNHDA, CDR2 SQIVND (reference sequence). The CDR3 extends over 14 amino acids. In nucleotides, the CDR3 is TGTGCCAGTGGGACTAGCGGGGGTCCCGGGGAGCTGTTTTTT. Translating gives CASGTSGGPGELFF.

This clone was recorded once. The chain employs TRBV7-2 and TRBJ2-1; 8 bases are a match to TRBD1. V lost 3 bases, J lost 5 bases, and 6 bases stayed unmatched. CDR1 and CDR2 (germline): SGHTA, FQGNSA. This CDR3 comprises 15 residues. The CDR3: CASSFGQGRDNEQFF. CDR3 nucleotides: TGTGCCAGCAGCTTCGGACAGGGTCGGGACAATGAGCAGTTCTTC.

This sequence joins TRBV7-2 and TRBJ2-2; TRBD2 agrees at 7 bases. The V gene end was trimmed by 1 base and the J gene end by 3 bases; junction bases not matched to a gene: 11. Germline-derived CDR1 and CDR2 are SGHTA and FQGNSA. This CDR3 has 18 residues. The CDR3 DNA reads TGTGCCAGCAGCTTAGTCCCGACTGGGAGGGTGGACACCGGGGAGCTGTTTTTT. Protein sequence: CASSLVPTGRVDTGELFF.

The chain uses TRBV7-8 and TRBJ2-5, with D possibly matching TRBD1 (6 bases). This CDR3 is 15 amino acids long. The germline V gene encodes CDR1 SGHVS and CDR2 FQNEAQ. The germline V and J ends were trimmed by 0 bases and 3 bases, with 11 bases remaining between them. CDR3 bases: TGTGCCAGCAGCTTAGCAGGGGGTACAAAAGAGACCCAGTACTTC. This translates into CASSLAGGTKETQYF.

This clone was counted between two and nine times. The chain joins TRBV11-2 to TRBJ2-3; 9 nucleotides match TRBD1. Germline V gene data show CDR1 as SGHAT and CDR2 as FQNNGV. The length of the CDR3 is 15 residues. V trimming: 7 bases; J trimming: 4 bases; junction bases outside the gene matches: 9. The CDR3 region is CASNRGQGRADTQYF. The CDR3 DNA reads TGTGCCAGCAACCGGGGACAGGGTAGGGCAGATACGCAGTATTTT.

V is TRBV9 and J is TRBJ2-3, with 8 bases matching TRBD2. V dropped 4 bases and J dropped 2; count of bases not matched to a gene: 9. CDR1 is SGDLS, CDR2 YYNGEE, per germline. This CDR3 is 16 amino acids long. The DNA for the CDR3 is TGTGCCAGCAGCACCCCTACGGGGGGGGCCACAGATACGCAGTATTTT. Encoded protein: CASSTPTGGATDTQYF. The full variable domain, with the rest looked up from reference TRBV9 and TRBJ2-3, is DSGVTQTPKHLITATGQRVTLRCSPRSGDLSVYWYQQSLDQGLQFLIQYYNGEERAKGNILERFSAQQFPDLHSELNLSSLELGDSALYFCASSTPTGGATDTQYFGPGTRLTVL.

The genes are TRBV4-3 and TRBJ2-2, with a weak D call TRBD1 (6 bases). The CDR3 extends over 19 amino acids. Deletions cut 2 bases from V and 0 bases from J, with 19 bases between. The germline V gene has CDR1 LGHNA and CDR2 YSLEER. The CDR3 DNA sequence: TGCGCCAGCAGCCAATCAAAGGGCGCCGGGACAACGAACACCGGGGAGCTGTTTTTT. As protein: CASSQSKGAGTTNTGELFF.

V and J are TRBV10-3 and TRBJ2-7, with 9 nucleotides matching TRBD2. Germline V lookup: CDR1 ENHRY, CDR2 SYGVKD. The CDR3 extends over 16 amino acids. Trimming took 0 bases from V and 5 from J; bases not matched to a gene: 8. The CDR3 is CAISESGRGGGHEQYF. The CDR3 DNA is TGTGCCATCAGTGAGTCGGGGCGGGGGGGCGGACACGAGCAGTACTTC.

This chain's CDR3 is CATPAGGAGELFF. The CDR3 bases are TGTGCCACCCCTGCCGGGGGGGCCGGGGAGCTGTTTTTT. This chain uses TRBV7-8 with TRBJ2-2, with TRBD2 matching over 8 bases. There are 13 residues in the CDR3. Germline loops: CDR1 SGHVS, CDR2 FQNEAQ. After removal of 10 bases from V and 6 bases from J, the junction contained 7 bases not matched to a gene.

As DNA, the CDR3 is TGTGCCAGCAGCCAAGTCCGAGGCGCTGAAGCTTTCTTT. It translates to CASSQVRGAEAFF. V and J are TRBV14 and TRBJ1-1; D gene ambiguous. The V gene lost 1 base and the J gene lost 6 bases, with 9 bases spanning the gap. Germline CDR1 reads SGHDN; CDR2 reads FVKESK. The CDR3 runs to 13 residues. The complete variable domain, with remaining parts taken from reference TRBV14 and TRBJ1-1, reads EAGVTQFPSHSVIEKGQTVTLRCDPISGHDNLYWYRRVMGKEIKFLLHFVKESKQDESGMPNNRFLAERTGGTYSTLKVQPAELEDSGVYFCASSQVRGAEAFFGQGTRLTVV.

V and J are TRBV19 and TRBJ2-1; 11 bases line up with TRBD2. The V gene's germline CDR1 is LNHDA and CDR2 SQIVND (reference sequence). The CDR3 loop spans 15 amino acids. The V gene end was trimmed by 3 bases and the J gene end by 7 bases; junction bases not matched to a gene: 5. The CDR3 region is CASSILAGGLNEQFF. The CDR3 nucleotides are TGTGCCAGTAGTATCTTAGCGGGGGGGCTTAATGAGCAGTTCTTC.

The chain employs TRBV19 and TRBJ1-1, with D possibly TRBD1 on 5 matching bases. CDR3 length: 17 amino acids. V gave up 0 bases and J gave up 0 bases, with 14 bases separating them. Germline V gives CDR1 LNHDA, CDR2 SQIVND (reference sequence). This CDR3 is CASSIDYLGGMNTEAFF. DNA of the CDR3: TGTGCCAGTAGTATAGATTACCTGGGGGGAATGAACACTGAAGCTTTCTTT.

This clone was found a few times. This chain uses TRBV19 with TRBJ1-1; D is perhaps TRBD1 (6 bases). This CDR3 is built from 15 residues. The germline CDR1 and CDR2 sequences are LNHDA and SQIVND (reference sequence). Trimming pared 6 bases from V and 2 bases from J, leaving 16 bases between. CDR3: CASSSRDRINTEAFF. The CDR3 DNA reads as TGTGCCAGTAGCAGTCGTGACAGGATAAACACTGAAGCTTTCTTT.

This clone has just a few counts. This chain uses TRBV6-6 with TRBJ1-3, with D maybe TRBD1 (5 bases). V gave up 10 bases and J gave up 4 bases, with 14 bases separating them. CDR3 length: 13 amino acids. Germline values: CDR1 MNHNY, CDR2 SVGAGI (reference sequence). In DNA form, the CDR3 reads TGTGCCACCCAGAGCGGGGCCGGAAACACCATATATTTT. This codes for CATQSGAGNTIYF.

The chain joins TRBV21-1 to TRBJ1-5; the table names TRBD1, a call not compared with the DNA. TRBV21-1 is a known pseudogene. The CDR3 totals 16 residues. CDR3 sequence: CASSNWTGGSNQPQHF. The CDR3 region has the DNA TGTGCCAGCAGCAACTGGACAGGGGGAAGCAATCAGCCCCAGCATTTT.